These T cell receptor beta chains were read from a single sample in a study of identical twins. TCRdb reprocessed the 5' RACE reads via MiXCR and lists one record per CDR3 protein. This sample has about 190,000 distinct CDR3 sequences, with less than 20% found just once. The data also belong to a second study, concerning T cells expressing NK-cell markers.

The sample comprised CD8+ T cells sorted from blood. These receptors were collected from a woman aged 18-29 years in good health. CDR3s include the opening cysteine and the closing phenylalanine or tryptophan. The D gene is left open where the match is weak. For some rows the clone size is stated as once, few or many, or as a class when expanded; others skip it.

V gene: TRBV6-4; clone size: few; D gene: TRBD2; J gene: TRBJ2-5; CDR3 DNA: TGTGCCAGCAGTGACTTCCTAGCGGGAGTGGGGCGAGAGACCCAGTACTTC; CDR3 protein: CASSDFLAGVGRETQYF
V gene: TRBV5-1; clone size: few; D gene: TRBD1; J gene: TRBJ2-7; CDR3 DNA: TGCGCCAGCAGCTTGGTAGGGGGCGCGGGCTACGAGCAGTACTTC; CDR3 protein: CASSLVGGAGYEQYF
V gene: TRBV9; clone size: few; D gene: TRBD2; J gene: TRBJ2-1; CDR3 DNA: TGTGCCAGCAGCGTAGGTCAGCGGGAGGGAAACTACAATGAGCAGTTCTTC; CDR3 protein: CASSVGQREGNYNEQFF
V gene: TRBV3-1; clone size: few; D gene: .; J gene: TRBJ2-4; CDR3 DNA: TGTGCCAGCACCGATCGACTGTTAGCCAAAAACATTCAGTACTTC; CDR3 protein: CASTDRLLAKNIQYF
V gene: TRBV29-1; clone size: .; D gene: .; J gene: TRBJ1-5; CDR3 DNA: TGCAGCGTTGCCCCCGGAGGTGGCAATCAGCCCCAGCATTTT; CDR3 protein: CSVAPGGGNQPQHF
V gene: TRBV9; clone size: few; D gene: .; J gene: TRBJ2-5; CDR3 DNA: TGTGCCAGCAGCGGAAGCGGAAGAGAAGAGACCCAGTACTTC; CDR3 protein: CASSGSGREETQYF
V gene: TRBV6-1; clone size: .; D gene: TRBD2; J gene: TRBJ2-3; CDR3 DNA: TGTGCCAGCATGGGACTAGCGAGTGGGACAGATACGCAGTATTTT; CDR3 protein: CASMGLASGTDTQYF
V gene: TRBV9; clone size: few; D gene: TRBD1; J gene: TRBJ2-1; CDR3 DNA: TGTGCCAGCAGCAAAAGGGGGCTCCCGGGTGAGCAGTTCTTC; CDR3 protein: CASSKRGLPGEQFF
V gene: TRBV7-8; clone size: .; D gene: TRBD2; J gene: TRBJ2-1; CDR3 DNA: TGTGCCAGCAGCCTACGACTAGCGGGAAGATATGAGCAGTTCTTC; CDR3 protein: CASSLRLAGRYEQFF
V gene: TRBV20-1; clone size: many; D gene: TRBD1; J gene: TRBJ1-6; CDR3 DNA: TGCAGTGTTCAAGCGGGACAGGGGTCTTCACCCCTCCACTTT; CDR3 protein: CSVQAGQGSSPLHF
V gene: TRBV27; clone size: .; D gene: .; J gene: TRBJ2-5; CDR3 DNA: TGTGCCAGCAGTTTAGATGGGACCCAGTACTTC; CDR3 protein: CASSLDGTQYF
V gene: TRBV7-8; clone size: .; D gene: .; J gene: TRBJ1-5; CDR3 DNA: TGTGCCAGCAGCCTAACCAGGGGATCCGAGCCCCAGCATTTT; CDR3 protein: CASSLTRGSEPQHF
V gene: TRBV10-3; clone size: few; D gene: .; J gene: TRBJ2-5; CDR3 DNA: TGTGCCATCAGTGAGTCGGGAGACACACAAGAGACCCAGTACTTC; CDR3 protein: CAISESGDTQETQYF
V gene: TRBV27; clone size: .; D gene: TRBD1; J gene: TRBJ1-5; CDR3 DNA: TGTGCCAGCGGCCCGGACAGGGGGAGGGGGCCCCAGCATTTT; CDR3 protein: CASGPDRGRGPQHF
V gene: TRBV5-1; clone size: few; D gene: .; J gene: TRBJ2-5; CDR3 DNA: TGCGCCAGCAGCTTTCGGGGCGCGGCAGAGACCCAGTACTTC; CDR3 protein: CASSFRGAAETQYF
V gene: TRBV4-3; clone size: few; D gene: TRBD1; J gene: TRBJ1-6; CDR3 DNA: TGCGCCAGCAGCTCTCAGACCGGGACAGGGGCCCCCCTCCACTTT; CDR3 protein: CASSSQTGTGAPLHF
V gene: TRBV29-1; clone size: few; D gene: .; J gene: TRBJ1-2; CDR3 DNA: TGCAGCGTATTCGAGAGGACGGATCACTTCCTAGCTAACTATGGCTACACCTTC; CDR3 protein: CSVFERTDHFLANYGYTF
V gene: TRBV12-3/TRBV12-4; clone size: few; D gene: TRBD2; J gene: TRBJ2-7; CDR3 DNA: TGTGCCAGCAGTGAGGGACTAGCGGGAGTCGCCTACGAGCAGTACTTC; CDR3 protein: CASSEGLAGVAYEQYF
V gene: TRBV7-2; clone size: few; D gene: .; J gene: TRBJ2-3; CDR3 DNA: TGTGCCAGCAGCTTACTAGGAGGGCCATCCACAGATACGCAGTATTTT; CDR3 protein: CASSLLGGPSTDTQYF
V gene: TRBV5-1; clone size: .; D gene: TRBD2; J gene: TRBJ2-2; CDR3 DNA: TGCGCCAGCAGCCCCACTAGCGGGAGGGCCGACGGGGAGCTGTTTTTT; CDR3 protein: CASSPTSGRADGELFF
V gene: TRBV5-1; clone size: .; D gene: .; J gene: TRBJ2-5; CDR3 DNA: TGCGCCAGCAGCTCTGCGGACAGCTGGCAGACCCAGTACTTC; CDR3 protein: CASSSADSWQTQYF
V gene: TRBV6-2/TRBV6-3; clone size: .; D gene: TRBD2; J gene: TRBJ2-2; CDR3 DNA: TGTGCCAGCGGTTACGACCCTAGCGGGAGGTGGGGCACCGGGGAGCTGTTTTTT; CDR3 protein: CASGYDPSGRWGTGELFF
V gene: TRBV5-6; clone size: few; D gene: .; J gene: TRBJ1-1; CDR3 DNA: TGTGCCAGCAGCGGAACCGGGACGATGAACACTGAAGCTTTCTTT; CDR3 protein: CASSGTGTMNTEAFF
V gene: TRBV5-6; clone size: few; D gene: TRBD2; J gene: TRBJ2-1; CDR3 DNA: TGTGCCAGCAGCGGACTGGCCAGCGGGAAGGTTGATGAGCAGTTCTTC; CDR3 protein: CASSGLASGKVDEQFF
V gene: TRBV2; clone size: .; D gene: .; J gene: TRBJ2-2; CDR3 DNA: TGTGCCAGCAGTGTAGAGTCCCTGACCGGGGAGCTGTTTTTT; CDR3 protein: CASSVESLTGELFF
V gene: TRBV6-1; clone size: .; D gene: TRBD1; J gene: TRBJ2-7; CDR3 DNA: TGTGCCAGCAATGGCGACAGGGGGGGGTCCGGGCAGTACTTC; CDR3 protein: CASNGDRGGSGQYF
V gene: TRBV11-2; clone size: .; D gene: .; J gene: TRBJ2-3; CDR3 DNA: TGTGCCAGCACCAGGAAGCCGCAAACGCAGTATTTT; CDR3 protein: CASTRKPQTQYF
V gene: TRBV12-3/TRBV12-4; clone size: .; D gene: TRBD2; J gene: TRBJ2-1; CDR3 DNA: TGTGCCAGCAGTTCGACTAGCGGCCCCGTGCATGAGCAGTTCTTC; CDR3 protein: CASSSTSGPVHEQFF
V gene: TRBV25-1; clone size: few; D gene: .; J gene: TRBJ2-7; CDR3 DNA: TGTGCCAGCAGTGATGACTGGGGAAGCTACGAGCAGTACTTC; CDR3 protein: CASSDDWGSYEQYF
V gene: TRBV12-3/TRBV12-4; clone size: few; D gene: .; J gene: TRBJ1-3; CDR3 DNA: TGTGCCAGCAGGCCCCAGGATGGAAACACCATATATTTT; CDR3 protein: CASRPQDGNTIYF
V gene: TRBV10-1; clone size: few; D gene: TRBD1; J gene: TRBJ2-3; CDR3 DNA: TGCGCCAGCAGTGAATGGACAGGGGGCACAGATACGCAGTATTTT; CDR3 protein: CASSEWTGGTDTQYF
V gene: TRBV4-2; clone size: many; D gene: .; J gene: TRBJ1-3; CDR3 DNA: TGTGCCAGCAGCCAAGAGATGCGGTTATCTGGAAACACCATATATTTT; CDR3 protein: CASSQEMRLSGNTIYF
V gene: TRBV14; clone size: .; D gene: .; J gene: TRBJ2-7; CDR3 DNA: TGTGCCAGCAGCCAAGAAGCAGCTTCTTCCTACGAGCAGTACTTC; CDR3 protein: CASSQEAASSYEQYF
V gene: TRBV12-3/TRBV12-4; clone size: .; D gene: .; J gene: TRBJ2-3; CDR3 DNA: TGTGCCAGCAGTCCCTGGGGGCGGGGGCCGACAGATACGCAGTATTTT; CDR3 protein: CASSPWGRGPTDTQYF
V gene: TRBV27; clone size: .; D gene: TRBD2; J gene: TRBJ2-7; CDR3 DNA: TGTGCCAGCAGTTCGGGACTAGCTAACGACGAGCAGTACTTC; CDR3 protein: CASSSGLANDEQYF
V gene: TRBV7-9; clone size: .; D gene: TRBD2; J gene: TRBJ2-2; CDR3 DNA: TGTGCCAGCAGCTTAGCGGTTCTAGCGGGATCCGGGGAGCTGTTTTTT; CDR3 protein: CASSLAVLAGSGELFF
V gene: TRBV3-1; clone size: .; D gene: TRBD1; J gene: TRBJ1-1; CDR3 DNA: TGTGCCAGCAGCCAAGAGTCCGGGACAGCGAACACTGAAGCTTTCTTT; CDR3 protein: CASSQESGTANTEAFF
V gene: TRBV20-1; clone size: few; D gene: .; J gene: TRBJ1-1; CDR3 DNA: TGCAGTGCTCCCACGAACACTGAAGCTTTCTTT; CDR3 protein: CSAPTNTEAFF
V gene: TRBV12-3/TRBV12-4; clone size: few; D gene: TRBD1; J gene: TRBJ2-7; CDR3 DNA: TGTGCCAGCAGTTTACTTATAGGGGGACAGGGCGAGCAGTACTTC; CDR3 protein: CASSLLIGGQGEQYF
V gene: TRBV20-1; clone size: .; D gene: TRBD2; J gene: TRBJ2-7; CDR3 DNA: TGCAGTGCTAGCCCCGTAGGGACTAGCGGTATCTACGAGCAGTACTTC; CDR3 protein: CSASPVGTSGIYEQYF
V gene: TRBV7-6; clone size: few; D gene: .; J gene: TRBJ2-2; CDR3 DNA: TGTGCCAGCAGCTTAGACCTAAGGGCGATCGGGGAGCTGTTTTTT; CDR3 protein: CASSLDLRAIGELFF
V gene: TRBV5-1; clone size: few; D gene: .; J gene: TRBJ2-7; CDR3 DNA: TGCGCCAGCAGCTTGAGCCACACAGGGCGCTACGAGCAGTACTTC; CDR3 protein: CASSLSHTGRYEQYF
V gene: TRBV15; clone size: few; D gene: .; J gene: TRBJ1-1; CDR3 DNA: TGTGCCACCGGGGGCGGGGAAGGGAACACTGAAGCTTTCTTT; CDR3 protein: CATGGGEGNTEAFF
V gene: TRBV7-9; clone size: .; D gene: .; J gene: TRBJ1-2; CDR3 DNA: TGTGCCAGCAGCTCAGGAGGGGCAGGTTATCAATATGGCTACACCTTC; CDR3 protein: CASSSGGAGYQYGYTF
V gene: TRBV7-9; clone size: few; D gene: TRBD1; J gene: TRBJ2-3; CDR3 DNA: TGTGCCAGCAGCCCTCCGGACAGGGCTAGCACAGATACGCAGTATTTT; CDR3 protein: CASSPPDRASTDTQYF
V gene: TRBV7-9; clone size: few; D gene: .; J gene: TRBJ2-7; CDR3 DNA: TGTGCCAGCAGCTCTAGCTCCCAATCCTACGAGCAGTACTTC; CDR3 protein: CASSSSSQSYEQYF
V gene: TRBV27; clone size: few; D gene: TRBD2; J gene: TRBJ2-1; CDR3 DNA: TGTGCCAGCAGTTTCGCTAGCGGGGGGTATGAGCAGTTCTTC; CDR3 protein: CASSFASGGYEQFF
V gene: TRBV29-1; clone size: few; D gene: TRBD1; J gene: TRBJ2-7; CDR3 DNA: TGCAGCGTCCCGGGACAGAATCCCTACGAGCAGTACTTC; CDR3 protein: CSVPGQNPYEQYF